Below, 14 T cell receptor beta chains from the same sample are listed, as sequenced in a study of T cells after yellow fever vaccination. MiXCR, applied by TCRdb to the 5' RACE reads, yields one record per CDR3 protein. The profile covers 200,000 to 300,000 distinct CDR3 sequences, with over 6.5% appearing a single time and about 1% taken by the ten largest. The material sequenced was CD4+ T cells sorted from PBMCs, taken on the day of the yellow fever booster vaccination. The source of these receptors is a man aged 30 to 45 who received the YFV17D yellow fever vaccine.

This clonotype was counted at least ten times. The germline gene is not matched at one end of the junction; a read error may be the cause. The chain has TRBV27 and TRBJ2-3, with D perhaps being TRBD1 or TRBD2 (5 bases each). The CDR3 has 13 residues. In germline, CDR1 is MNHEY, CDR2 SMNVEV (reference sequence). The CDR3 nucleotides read TGCGCCAGCAGCCCCAGGGCGGGTGATACGCAGTATTTT. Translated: CASSPRAGDTQYF.

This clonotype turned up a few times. The CDR3 is CASSTRLAGSDTQYF. For the CDR3, the DNA is TGTGCCAGCAGCACCCGACTAGCGGGTTCAGATACGCAGTATTTT. This chain uses TRBV7-2 with TRBJ2-3, with 10 bases lining up with TRBD2. The CDR3 has 15 residues. Germline CDR1 is SGHTA and CDR2 is FQGNSA. The J segment lost 4 bases and the V segment lost 5 bases, leaving 6 bases of the junction unmatched.

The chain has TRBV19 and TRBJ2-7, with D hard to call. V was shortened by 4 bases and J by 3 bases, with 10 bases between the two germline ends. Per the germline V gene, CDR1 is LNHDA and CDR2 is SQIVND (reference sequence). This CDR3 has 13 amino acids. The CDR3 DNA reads TGTGCCAGTAGTAACCCTACGAGCTACGAGCAGTACTTC. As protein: CASSNPTSYEQYF.

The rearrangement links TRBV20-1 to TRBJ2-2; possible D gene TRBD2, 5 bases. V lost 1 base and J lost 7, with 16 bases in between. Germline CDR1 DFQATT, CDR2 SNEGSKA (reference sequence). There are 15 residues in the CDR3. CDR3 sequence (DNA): TGCAGTGCTAGAGGTGGGAGCGACCGGGGCGGGGAGCTGTTTTTT. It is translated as CSARGGSDRGGELFF.

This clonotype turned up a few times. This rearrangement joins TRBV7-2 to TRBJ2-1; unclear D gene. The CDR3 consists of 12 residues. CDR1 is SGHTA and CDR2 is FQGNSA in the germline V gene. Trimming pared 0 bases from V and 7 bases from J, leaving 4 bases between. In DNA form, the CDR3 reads TGTGCCAGCAGCTTAGCCCAGAATGAGCAGTTCTTC. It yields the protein CASSLAQNEQFF.

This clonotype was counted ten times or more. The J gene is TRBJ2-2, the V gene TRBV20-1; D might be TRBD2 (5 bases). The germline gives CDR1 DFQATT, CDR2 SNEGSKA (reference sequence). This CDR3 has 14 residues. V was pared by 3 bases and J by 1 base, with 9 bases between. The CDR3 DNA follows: TGCAGTGCTAGTTTCAGCGGGAACACCGGGGAGCTGTTTTTT. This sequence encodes CSASFSGNTGELFF.

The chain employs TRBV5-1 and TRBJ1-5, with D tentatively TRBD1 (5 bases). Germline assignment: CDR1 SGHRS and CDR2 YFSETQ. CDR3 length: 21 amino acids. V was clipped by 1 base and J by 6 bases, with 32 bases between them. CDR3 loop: CASSLRTFGRVRAFGLQPQHF. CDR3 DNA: TGCGCCAGCAGCTTGAGAACGTTTGGGAGGGTCAGGGCATTTGGTCTTCAGCCCCAGCATTTT. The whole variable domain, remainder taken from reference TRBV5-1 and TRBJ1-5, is KAGVTQTPRYLIKTRGQQVTLSCSPISGHRSVSWYQQTPGQGLQFLFEYFSETQRNKGNFPGRFSGRQFSNSRSEMNVSTLELGDSALYLCASSLRTFGRVRAFGLQPQHFGDGTRLSIL.

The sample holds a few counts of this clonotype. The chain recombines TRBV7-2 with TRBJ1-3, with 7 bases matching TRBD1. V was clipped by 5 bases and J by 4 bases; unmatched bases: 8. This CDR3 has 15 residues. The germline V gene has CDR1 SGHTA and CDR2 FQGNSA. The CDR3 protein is CASSPPGGRGNTIYF. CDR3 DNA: TGTGCCAGCAGCCCCCCAGGGGGGCGCGGAAACACCATATATTTT. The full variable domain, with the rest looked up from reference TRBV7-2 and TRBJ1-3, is GAGVSQSPSNKVTEKGKDVELRCDPISGHTALYWYRQSLGQGLEFLIYFQGNSAPDKSGLPSDRFSAERTGGSVSTLTIQRTQQEDSAVYLCASSPPGGRGNTIYFGEGSWLTVV.

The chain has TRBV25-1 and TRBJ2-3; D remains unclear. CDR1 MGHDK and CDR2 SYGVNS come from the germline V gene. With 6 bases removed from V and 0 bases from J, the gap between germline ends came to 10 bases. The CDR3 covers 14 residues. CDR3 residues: CASSHVGSTDTQYF. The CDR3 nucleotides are TGTGCCAGCAGCCACGTCGGAAGCACAGATACGCAGTATTTT. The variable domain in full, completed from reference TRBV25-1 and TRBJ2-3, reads EADIYQTPRYLVIGTGKKITLECSQTMGHDKMYWYQQDPGMELHLIHYSYGVNSTEKGDLSSESTVSRIRTEHFPLTLESARPSHTSQYLCASSHVGSTDTQYFGPGTRLTVL.

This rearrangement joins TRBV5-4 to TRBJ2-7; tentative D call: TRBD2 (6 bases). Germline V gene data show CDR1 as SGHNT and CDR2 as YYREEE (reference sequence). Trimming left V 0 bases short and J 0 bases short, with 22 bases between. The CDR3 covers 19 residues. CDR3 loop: CASSLVPTPPGRDSYEQYF. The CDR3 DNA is TGTGCCAGCAGCTTGGTCCCCACGCCCCCTGGGCGGGACTCCTACGAGCAGTACTTC.

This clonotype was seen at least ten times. The CDR3 region is CASSVRGSSTDTQYF. CDR3 DNA sequence: TGTGCCAGCAGCGTACGGGGTTCTAGCACAGATACGCAGTATTTT. V usage is TRBV9 and J usage is TRBJ2-3; possibly TRBD2 for D (5 bases). Germline CDR1 is SGDLS and CDR2 is YYNGEE. V was clipped by 1 base and J by 0 bases, with 9 bases between them. This CDR3 has 15 amino acids. Based on the CDR3 plus reference TRBV9 and TRBJ2-3, the full variable domain is DSGVTQTPKHLITATGQRVTLRCSPRSGDLSVYWYQQSLDQGLQFLIQYYNGEERAKGNILERFSAQQFPDLHSELNLSSLELGDSALYFCASSVRGSSTDTQYFGPGTRLTVL.

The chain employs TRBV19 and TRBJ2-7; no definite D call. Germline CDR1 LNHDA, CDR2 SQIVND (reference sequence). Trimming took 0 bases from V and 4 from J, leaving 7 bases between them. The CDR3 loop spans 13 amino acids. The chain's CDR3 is CASSIDLEYEQYF. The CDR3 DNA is TGTGCCAGTAGTATAGATCTGGAATACGAGCAGTACTTC.

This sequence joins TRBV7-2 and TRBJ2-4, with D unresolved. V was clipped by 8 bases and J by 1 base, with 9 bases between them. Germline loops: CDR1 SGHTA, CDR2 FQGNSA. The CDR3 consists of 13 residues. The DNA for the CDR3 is TGTGCCAGCTCCTCCGAGGCCAAAAACATTCAGTACTTC. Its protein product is CASSSEAKNIQYF.

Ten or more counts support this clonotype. CDR3 in DNA: TGTGCCAGCGGTATACCGGGACGGCCACATGAGCAGTTCTTC. Translation: CASGIPGRPHEQFF. This sequence joins TRBV7-9 and TRBJ2-1; the D gene could be TRBD1 or TRBD2 (5 bases each). From germline, CDR1 is SEHNR and CDR2 FQNEAQ (reference sequence). CDR3 size: 14 residues. V was clipped by 8 bases and J by 8 bases, with 19 bases between them.